The clone carrying this T cell receptor beta chain was observed at least ten times. Its antigen is not known. Time point of the sample: pre-sensitization, week 0. Treatment described: therapeutic diphenylcyclopropenone sensitization with weekly scalp DPC. This CDR3 comprises 14 residues. The V gene lost 2 bases and the J gene lost 2 bases, with 9 bases spanning the gap. Per the germline V gene, CDR1 is SGHTA and CDR2 is FQGNSA. Study processing details: With a range of about 20,000 to 690,600, the median per sample was 95,638 TCRs. Each CDR3 protein gets one entry after TCRdb re-called the RACE reads with MiXCR. In this record, the V and J calls reflect TCRdb's handling and not the investigators' own analysis. The data hold tens of thousands of distinct CDR3 sequences, with 8% to 10% observed a single time. This sample stems from a study of human T cells and chemical hapten exposure. Findings and caveats of the study: Patch test score showed a positive correlation with PT1 expanded TCR counts.

The receptor comes from a woman aged 40 to 50 with alopecia areata. Some clones in this sample may be carry-over from other donors' samples. This chain joins TRBV7-2 and TRBJ1-2; tentatively, D is TRBD1 (6 bases). The sample consisted of whole blood, taken in connection with sensitization to the hapten diphenylcyclopropenone (DPC). The CDR3 DNA sequence: TGTGCCAGCAGCTTACGGGGGGCAAACTATGGCTACACCTTC. This codes for CASSLRGANYGYTF.